Below, 19 T cell receptor beta chains from the same sample are listed, as sequenced in a study of blood T cell repertoires in COVID-19. Libraries were prepared by immunoSEQ multiplex PCR; TCRdb keeps only in-frame clonotypes and omits some of them. Seen here are over 450,000 clones, 75% to 90% observed once, and the top ten hold around 0.92%. The sample taken for sequencing was peripheral blood. The receptors were sampled from a man younger than 35 with COVID-19, enrolled during active disease.

The chain joins TRBV6-5 to TRBJ2-3; perhaps TRBD1 as D (5 bases). Trimming cost V 6 bases and J 2 bases, with 6 bases left between them. Germline lookup yields CDR1 MNHEY and CDR2 SVGAGI. The CDR3 is 12 amino acids. This chain's CDR3 is CASRGHTDTQYF. The CDR3 region has the DNA TGTGCCAGCAGAGGACACACAGATACGCAGTATTTT.

This clone has only one observation. The rearrangement links TRBV2 to TRBJ1-5, with a possible D match to TRBD1 (6 bases). Trimming pared 5 bases from V and 7 bases from J, leaving 15 bases between. There are 14 residues in the CDR3. CDR1 and CDR2 (germline): SNHLY, FYNNEI. The chain's CDR3 is CASSRSGEGQPQHF. The CDR3 coding sequence is TGTGCCAGCAGTCGTTCAGGGGAGGGCCAGCCCCAGCATTTT.

CDR3 amino acids: CASALQGSISYGYTF. In nucleotides, the CDR3 is TGTGCCAGCGCACTACAGGGTTCAATCTCCTATGGCTACACCTTC. V is TRBV18 and J is TRBJ1-2; perhaps TRBD1 as D (6 bases). CDR1 is KGHSH, CDR2 LQKENI, per germline. The CDR3 is 15 residues long. V was cut by 8 bases and J by 4 bases, with 20 bases left in between.

The chain combines TRBV5-6 with TRBJ2-3; D remains ambiguous. Germline V CDR1 and CDR2: SGHDT, YYEEEE. V gave up 4 bases and J gave up 2 bases, with 8 bases separating them. This CDR3 has 13 residues. The CDR3 coding sequence is TGTGCCAGCAGCCTCGACACCACAGATACGCAGTATTTT. Its protein is CASSLDTTDTQYF.

This clone was seen just once. The CDR3 spells CASSVGPGDNEQFF. CDR3 nucleotides: TGTGCCAGCAGCGTAGGGCCAGGGGACAATGAGCAGTTCTTC. The chain employs TRBV9 and TRBJ2-1; TRBD1 is a possible D gene (6 bases). The CDR3 is 14 residues long. Per the germline V gene, CDR1 is SGDLS and CDR2 is YYNGEE. With 0 bases removed from V and 5 bases from J, the gap between germline ends came to 9 bases. The full variable domain, its missing parts supplied by reference TRBV9 and TRBJ2-1, is DSGVTQTPKHLITATGQRVTLRCSPRSGDLSVYWYQQSLDQGLQFLIQYYNGEERAKGNILERFSAQQFPDLHSELNLSSLELGDSALYFCASSVGPGDNEQFFGPGTRLTVL.

The rearrangement links TRBV27 to TRBJ2-3; 7 bases fit TRBD2. V lost 2 bases and J lost 3; bases outside the gene matches: 8. The CDR3 runs 16 residues. Germline V lookup: CDR1 MNHEY, CDR2 SMNVEV (reference sequence). DNA of the CDR3: TGTGCCAGCAGTTTAGGGTTCGGACTAGGGACAGATACGCAGTATTTT. It is translated as CASSLGFGLGTDTQYF.

The chain combines TRBV30 with TRBJ2-7; TRBD2 is a possible D gene (5 bases). Trimming shortened V by 2 bases and J by 2 bases, and 16 bases separated the two germline ends. Germline V gene data show CDR1 as GTSNPN and CDR2 as SVGIG (reference sequence). The CDR3 is 15 residues long. The CDR3 DNA follows: TGTGCCTGGAGTCCCCGGCCTGAGGGAACCTACGAGCAGTACTTC. As protein: CAWSPRPEGTYEQYF. Based on the CDR3 plus reference TRBV30 and TRBJ2-7, the full variable domain is SQTIHQWPATLVQPVGSPLSLECTVEGTSNPNLYWYRQAAGRGLQLLFYSVGIGQISSEVPQNLSASRPQDRQFILSSKKLLLSDSGFYLCAWSPRPEGTYEQYFGPGTRLTVT.

J is TRBJ2-5 and V is TRBV5-1; D is perhaps TRBD1 (6 bases). CDR3 size: 14 residues. CDR1 is SGHRS, CDR2 YFSETQ, per germline. Trimming pared 5 bases from V and 2 bases from J, leaving 13 bases between. The CDR3 DNA sequence: TGCGCCAGCAGTCCCGACAGGACACAAGAGACCCAGTACTTC. Its protein product is CASSPDRTQETQYF.

This chain links TRBV3-1 (or the pseudogene TRBV3-2) with TRBJ2-7; 8 bases agree with TRBD2. Germline assignment: CDR1 LGHDT and CDR2 YNNKEL (reference sequence). The CDR3 runs to 15 residues. Germline trimming cut 8 bases from V and 2 bases from J; bases unmatched to any gene: 11. CDR3 sequence: CASSPPGGGPYEQYF. CDR3 DNA: TGTGCCAGCTCTCCCCCGGGCGGGGGGCCCTACGAGCAGTACTTC.

The CDR3 protein is CASSEQGREKLFF. The CDR3 nucleotides are TGTGCCAGCAGTGAGCAGGGTAGAGAAAAACTGTTTTTT. The rearrangement links TRBV6-1 to TRBJ1-4; tentative D call: TRBD1 (5 bases). V lost 3 bases, J lost 8 bases, and 10 bases lay in between. This CDR3 has 13 residues. In germline, CDR1 is MNHNS, CDR2 SASEGT.

The chain carries TRBV2 and TRBJ2-1; TRBD2 agrees at 9 bases. CDR1 and CDR2 from the germline V gene are SNHLY and FYNNEI. The CDR3 is 15 residues long. Trimming took 4 bases from V and 4 from J; bases not matched to a gene: 5. The CDR3: CASSARLAEYNEQFF. CDR3 nucleotides: TGTGCCAGCAGTGCCCGACTAGCGGAGTACAATGAGCAGTTCTTC.

The gene calls are TRBV18 and TRBJ2-1; TRBD2 agrees at 11 bases. Germline CDR1 KGHSH, CDR2 LQKENI. Trimming at V came to 0 bases and at J to 4 bases, leaving 2 bases not matched to a gene. This CDR3 region has 16 residues. Written as DNA, the CDR3 is TGTGCCAGCTCACCACCCCCTAGCGGGAGGTACAATGAGCAGTTCTTC. Its protein product is CASSPPPSGRYNEQFF. The full variable domain, rest sourced from reference TRBV18 and TRBJ2-1, is NAGVMQNPRHLVRRRGQEARLRCSPMKGHSHVYWYRQLPEEGLKFMVYLQKENIIDESGMPKERFSAEFPKEGPSILRIQQVVRGDSAAYFCASSPPPSGRYNEQFFGPGTRLTVL.

The chain uses TRBV7-3 and TRBJ2-1; 8 nucleotides line up with TRBD2. The CDR3 length is 16 residues. The junction had 14 bases not matched to a gene; V was cut back by 4 bases and J by 9 bases. CDR1 and CDR2 (germline): SGHTA, FQGTGA. The CDR3 spells CASSYQSGSSPLEQFF. The CDR3 nucleotides read TGTGCCAGCAGCTACCAAAGCGGGAGCTCCCCCCTTGAGCAGTTCTTC.

The chain employs TRBV9 and TRBJ2-2, with 7 nucleotides matching TRBD2. This CDR3 contains 16 residues. The germline V gene has CDR1 SGDLS and CDR2 YYNGEE. With V trimmed by 1 base and J by 1 base, 4 bases remained unmatched. CDR3: CASSVLGGGNTGELFF. The CDR3 DNA sequence: TGTGCCAGCAGCGTATTGGGCGGGGGGAACACCGGGGAGCTGTTTTTT.

The V call is TRBV18, the J call TRBJ2-5, with 8 bases identical to TRBD1. V lost 3 bases and J lost 2; bases outside the gene matches: 11. The CDR3 runs to 17 residues. Germline loops: CDR1 KGHSH, CDR2 LQKENI. DNA for the CDR3: TGTGCCAGCTCACCGAGCCTAACTACAGGGGGTCAAGAGACCCAGTACTTC. Amino acid sequence: CASSPSLTTGGQETQYF.

With regard to this clone: Distinct nucleotide sequences in the sample also encode this CDR3. CDR3 residues: CASSPSYEQYF. The CDR3 bases are TGTGCCAGCAGCCCGAGCTACGAGCAGTACTTC. The chain recombines TRBV12-3 or TRBV12-4 with TRBJ2-7; D call uncertain. The CDR3 covers 11 residues. The V end lost 6 bases, the J end lost 3 bases, and 6 bases lay between the germline ends.

The chain employs TRBV6-5 and TRBJ1-1; a possible D gene is TRBD1 (6 bases). Trimming took 6 bases from V and 4 from J, leaving 12 bases between them. The germline V gene has CDR1 MNHEY and CDR2 SVGAGI. This CDR3 has 13 amino acids. The CDR3 DNA reads as TGTGCCAGCAGCTACCGACAGGCCACTGAAGCTTTCTTT. It specifies CASSYRQATEAFF.

The chain joins TRBV3-1 (or the pseudogene TRBV3-2) to TRBJ2-5; a possible D gene is TRBD2 (6 bases). CDR1 LGHDT and CDR2 YNNKEL come from the germline V gene (reference sequence). The CDR3 sequence is 14 residues long. The V and J ends lost 6 bases and 6 bases respectively, with 17 bases between them. In DNA, the CDR3 is TGTGCCAGCAGTCGTATAGGCGGGGAGAAGACCCAGTACTTC. Its translation: CASSRIGGEKTQYF.

The V gene is TRBV2, the J gene TRBJ2-4; D is ambiguous. Germline V CDR1 and CDR2: SNHLY, FYNNEI. V was shortened by 6 bases and J by 3 bases, with 12 bases between the two germline ends. This CDR3 has 14 residues. CDR3 region: CASSAGFGKNIQYF. CDR3 in DNA: TGTGCCAGCAGCGCCGGGTTTGGCAAAAACATTCAGTACTTC.